These T cell receptor beta chains were read from a single sample in a study of identical twins. TCRdb analysed the 5' RACE reads with MiXCR anew, one entry per CDR3 protein. Found here are about 690,000 distinct CDR3 sequences, around 21% of them singletons; the top ten hold around 4.5%. The data were also submitted as part of a second study, on T cells expressing NK-cell markers.

The sample taken for sequencing was PBMCs. The origin of the receptors is a woman between 18 and 30 years old in good health. CDR3s include the opening cysteine and the closing phenylalanine or tryptophan. D genes are given only for firm matches. The listing skips clone size in some rows; elsewhere it reads once, few, many or a size class.

D gene | J gene | clone size | V gene | CDR3 protein | CDR3 DNA
TRBD2 | TRBJ2-3 | . | TRBV10-3 | CATRLAGGHSTDTQYF | TGTGCCACTCGACTAGCGGGGGGGCATAGCACAGATACGCAGTATTTT
. | TRBJ2-1 | few | TRBV5-8 | CASSSAGYNNEQFF | TGTGCCAGCAGCTCGGCAGGATACAACAATGAGCAGTTCTTC
TRBD2 | TRBJ2-1 | few | TRBV5-1 | CASSFKSGLQYNEQFF | TGCGCCAGCAGCTTTAAATCGGGACTACAATACAATGAGCAGTTCTTC
. | TRBJ1-2 | many | TRBV7-9 | CASSLDGYGYGYTF | TGTGCCAGCAGCTTAGACGGTTACGGTTATGGCTACACCTTC
. | TRBJ2-5 | . | TRBV20-1 | CSVPRQYQETQYF | TGCAGTGTACCACGACAGTACCAAGAGACCCAGTACTTC
. | TRBJ2-3 | . | TRBV6-1 | CASSESGGALTDTQYF | TGTGCCAGCAGTGAATCAGGAGGGGCCCTCACAGATACGCAGTATTTT
. | TRBJ2-5 | . | TRBV5-1 | CASSLGERETQYF | TGCGCCAGCAGCTTGGGTGAGCGCGAGACCCAGTACTTC
. | TRBJ2-1 | . | TRBV25-1 | CASSEGVVPVNEQFF | TGTGCCAGCAGTGAAGGTGTGGTCCCTGTCAATGAGCAGTTCTTC
. | TRBJ1-1 | many | TRBV7-9 | CASSSWTHEAFF | TGTGCCAGCAGCTCATGGACACATGAAGCTTTCTTT
. | TRBJ2-7 | . | TRBV27 | CASSQTPYEQYF | TGTGCCAGCAGTCAGACGCCCTACGAGCAGTACTTC
. | TRBJ2-7 | . | TRBV5-1 | CASSFLSGNTYEQYF | TGCGCCAGCAGCTTTTTGAGCGGTAACACCTACGAGCAGTACTTC
. | TRBJ2-1 | . | TRBV20-1 | CSARAWGAFYNEQFF | TGCAGTGCTAGAGCTTGGGGGGCCTTCTACAATGAGCAGTTCTTC
TRBD2 | TRBJ2-7 | . | TRBV5-4 | CAGKVSGSYEQYF | TGTGCCGGAAAGGTCAGCGGGAGCTACGAGCAGTACTTC
. | TRBJ2-5 | . | TRBV15 | CATSSPQETQYF | TGTGCCACCAGCAGCCCCCAAGAGACCCAGTACTTC
. | TRBJ1-2 | many | TRBV6-1 | CASSEGAGPHYGYTF | TGTGCCAGCAGTGAAGGGGCCGGGCCGCACTATGGCTACACCTTC
. | TRBJ2-2 | . | TRBV25-1 | CASSFQGQLFF | TGTGCCAGCAGTTTTCAGGGCCAGCTGTTTTTT
. | TRBJ2-2 | . | TRBV9 | CASSRDIGWNTGELFF | TGTGCCAGCAGCCGAGACATTGGTTGGAACACCGGGGAGCTGTTTTTT
TRBD2 | TRBJ2-1 | few | TRBV7-2 | CASSLVGGLAGAYEQFF | TGTGCCAGCAGCTTAGTTGGGGGACTAGCGGGAGCCTATGAGCAGTTCTTC
. | TRBJ2-1 | few | TRBV7-2 | CASSLAQPFSWGSSYNEQFF | TGTGCCAGCAGCTTAGCCCAACCCTTTTCATGGGGGAGCTCCTACAATGAGCAGTTCTTC
TRBD2 | TRBJ2-1 | . | TRBV7-2 | CASSWLTSGGSNEQFF | TGTGCCAGCAGCTGGCTAACTAGCGGGGGATCCAATGAGCAGTTCTTC
. | TRBJ2-2 | . | TRBV21-1 | CASTGEAGELFF | TGTGCCAGCACTGGGGAAGCCGGGGAGCTGTTTTTT
TRBD2 | TRBJ2-5 | . | TRBV20-1 | CSAKVGRETQYF | TGCAGTGCTAAGGTCGGGAGGGAGACCCAGTACTTC
. | TRBJ2-1 | few | TRBV6-2/TRBV6-3 | CASSYINAYNEQFF | TGTGCCAGCAGTTATATCAACGCCTACAATGAGCAGTTCTTC
TRBD1 | TRBJ2-7 | . | TRBV15 | CATSSDRGYEQYF | TGTGCCACCAGCAGTGACAGGGGCTACGAGCAGTACTTC
. | TRBJ1-2 | few | TRBV6-1 | CASSIDGLRRYTF | TGTGCCAGCAGCATAGACGGCTTACGGCGCTACACCTTC
. | TRBJ2-5 | few | TRBV12-3/TRBV12-4 | CASTWCWRGFRYQETQYF | TGTGCCAGCACCTGGTGCTGGCGGGGTTTTAGATACCAAGAGACCCAGTACTTC
. | TRBJ2-7 | few | TRBV20-1 | CSASAGLSYEQYF | TGCAGTGCTAGTGCCGGACTATCCTACGAGCAGTACTTC
. | TRBJ2-3 | many | TRBV14 | CASSQDGLGSTDTQYF | TGTGCCAGCAGCCAAGACGGGCTGGGCAGCACAGATACGCAGTATTTT
TRBD2 | TRBJ2-1 | . | TRBV7-2 | CASSLSSGIYNEQFF | TGTGCCAGCAGCTTATCGAGCGGGATCTACAATGAGCAGTTCTTC
. | TRBJ2-2 | few | TRBV7-7 | CASRTTGTSGELFF | TGTGCTAGCAGGACAACCGGGACAAGCGGGGAGCTGTTTTTT
. | TRBJ1-2 | few | TRBV9 | CASSVGGGVKGYTF | TGTGCCAGCAGCGTAGGGGGAGGGGTAAAAGGCTACACCTTC
TRBD2 | TRBJ2-1 | few | TRBV6-1 | CASSATSGRGNEQFF | TGTGCCAGCAGCGCCACTAGCGGGCGAGGGAATGAGCAGTTCTTC
. | TRBJ2-1 | many | TRBV6-1 | CASSPMDEQFF | TGTGCCAGCAGTCCAATGGATGAGCAGTTCTTC
. | TRBJ2-3 | . | TRBV6-1 | CASNEGGTSTDTQYF | TGTGCCAGCAACGAGGGGGGGACTAGCACAGATACGCAGTATTTT
. | TRBJ2-1 | . | TRBV5-1 | CASSFQPPSYNEQFF | TGCGCCAGCAGCTTTCAACCCCCCTCCTACAATGAGCAGTTCTTC
. | TRBJ2-1 | many | TRBV29-1 | CSAGGPYNEQFF | TGCAGCGCAGGGGGGCCCTACAATGAGCAGTTCTTC
TRBD2 | TRBJ2-2 | . | TRBV14 | CASSQDELAENTGELFF | TGTGCCAGCAGCCAAGATGAGCTAGCGGAGAACACCGGGGAGCTGTTTTTT
. | TRBJ2-3 | few | TRBV10-3 | CAISESRLTSSTDTQYF | TGTGCCATCAGTGAGTCACGGCTAACGTCAAGCACAGATACGCAGTATTTT
. | TRBJ2-7 | . | TRBV7-9 | CASSPLPVAEQYF | TGTGCCAGCAGCCCCCTTCCGGTCGCCGAGCAGTACTTC
. | TRBJ1-6 | many | TRBV13 | CASSLKPGESPLHF | TGTGCCAGCAGCTTAAAGCCAGGCGAATCACCCCTCCACTTT
. | TRBJ1-1 | few | TRBV5-4 | CASSSTISTEAFF | TGTGCCAGCAGCTCAACTATTTCGACTGAAGCTTTCTTT
TRBD2 | TRBJ2-1 | . | TRBV10-3 | CAARPGLAGAKTYNEQFF | TGTGCCGCCCGGCCGGGACTAGCGGGGGCGAAAACCTACAATGAGCAGTTCTTC
TRBD1 | TRBJ2-1 | many | TRBV5-6 | CASSGGTGGFYYNEQFF | TGTGCCAGCAGCGGGGGGACAGGTGGCTTCTATTACAATGAGCAGTTCTTC
. | TRBJ2-3 | . | TRBV27 | CASSLLRVPDTQYF | TGTGCCAGCAGTCTCCTACGAGTCCCGGATACGCAGTATTTT
. | TRBJ1-2 | . | TRBV5-1 | CASRGVGRLSYGYTF | TGCGCCAGCAGGGGAGTCGGCAGATTGTCCTATGGCTACACCTTC
. | TRBJ1-1 | . | TRBV4-2 | CASSQDMVPEAFF | TGTGCCAGCAGCCAAGATATGGTACCCGAAGCTTTCTTT
TRBD2 | TRBJ2-7 | few | TRBV12-3/TRBV12-4 | CASSLAGGQYEQYF | TGTGCCAGCAGCTTAGCGGGAGGACAATACGAGCAGTACTTC
TRBD2 | TRBJ2-4 | few | TRBV4-3 | CASSQDWGGENIQYF | TGCGCCAGCAGCCAAGATTGGGGAGGGGAAAACATTCAGTACTTC
. | TRBJ2-1 | few | TRBV5-1 | CASSLVAGKGEQFF | TGCGCCAGCAGCTTGGTCGCGGGGAAGGGTGAGCAGTTCTTC
. | TRBJ2-7 | few | TRBV12-3/TRBV12-4 | CASSFAGGEQYF | TGTGCCAGCAGTTTTGCAGGTGGGGAGCAGTACTTC
TRBD1 | TRBJ1-3 | . | TRBV5-1 | CASSSPRQGGGNTIYF | TGCGCCAGCAGCTCGCCCAGACAGGGAGGAGGAAACACCATATATTTT
TRBD2 | TRBJ2-2 | . | TRBV12-3/TRBV12-4 | CASSLWTSIGELFF | TGTGCCAGCAGTTTGTGGACTAGCATCGGGGAGCTGTTTTTT
. | TRBJ2-2 | . | TRBV6-5 | CASSYLWQGGGELFF | TGTGCCAGCAGTTACCTCTGGCAGGGCGGCGGGGAGCTGTTTTTT
TRBD2 | TRBJ2-5 | . | TRBV20-1 | CSARAIPRAGGETQYF | TGCAGTGCTAGAGCTATCCCTAGAGCGGGAGGAGAGACCCAGTACTTC
. | TRBJ2-2 | many | TRBV5-5 | CASSPGGTRQNTGELFF | TGTGCCAGCAGCCCCGGCGGTACCCGACAAAACACCGGGGAGCTGTTTTTT
TRBD2 | TRBJ2-1 | . | TRBV5-1 | CASSLEAGLAGGDEQFF | TGCGCCAGCAGCTTGGAAGCCGGACTAGCGGGAGGGGATGAGCAGTTCTTC
. | TRBJ2-7 | . | TRBV11-2 | CASSLLQVYEQYF | TGTGCCAGCAGCTTACTACAGGTCTACGAGCAGTACTTC
. | TRBJ2-7 | . | TRBV7-3 | CASSSPGPALSHPLKYF | TGTGCCAGCAGCTCCCCCGGGCCCGCGCTGTCTCACCCCTTGAAGTACTTC
. | TRBJ1-1 | . | TRBV29-1 | CSARQSEAFF | TGCAGCGCACGACAGAGCGAAGCTTTCTTT
. | TRBJ1-2 | . | TRBV20-1 | CSARDSEAYGYTF | TGCAGTGCTAGAGATTCCGAGGCCTATGGCTACACCTTC